A single count supports the clone carrying this TCR beta chain. Its antigen is unidentified. This sample stems from a study of vaccination and CD4 T cells after COVID-19. Cultured CD4+ T cell DNA was sequenced using the Oncomine TCR Beta short-read assay. Once CD4+ T cells had been cultured, genomic DNA was extracted from them. A single record per CDR3 protein comes from TCRdb applying MiXCR to the PCR reads. This table holds about 7,000 distinct CDR3 sequences, 30% to 45% found once. This sample's treatment: roughly 11-day PBMC culture with coronavirus spike peptide pools or control peptides (ViraFEST assay). CD4+ T cells that came from the unexposed donor were collected before the COVID-19 pandemic (2011-2018). Antigen-specific T cells were expanded with peptide pools by ViraFEST, and TCRs were then sequenced. The sequence was obtained from a human donor in good health. The sequenced material came from CD4+ T cells from blood, cultured in vitro.

CDR3 DNA sequence: TGTGCCTGGAGGTTCGGGCAGGGCTCTGAAGCTTTCTTT. It yields the protein CAWRFGQGSEAFF. The chain recombines TRBV30 with TRBJ1-1; possibly TRBD1 for D (5 bases). In germline, CDR1 is GTSNPN, CDR2 SVGIG (reference sequence). Between the trimmed V and J ends, which lost 3 bases and 6 bases, there was a span of 14 bases. This CDR3 has 13 amino acids.